These 24 T cell receptor beta chains share one sample of origin, sequenced in a study of control samples from healthy donors and cancer patients. Clones were sequenced by immunoSEQ multiplex PCR, and TCRdb holds only the in-frame ones, with some missing. This repertoire shows some 140,000 clones, just under 95% found once; its top ten account for 11%. The sample consisted of blood. The source is a man younger than 40 in good health.

The chain employs TRBV5-1 and TRBJ2-2; 7 positions agree with TRBD1. Germline loops: CDR1 SGHRS, CDR2 YFSETQ. V shed 0 bases and J 9 bases; nucleotides not matched to a gene: 8. The CDR3 extends over 15 amino acids. The DNA for the CDR3 is TGCGCCAGCAGCTTGGAGGACAGGAAGGGCCGGGAGCTGTTTTTT. This gives the protein CASSLEDRKGRELFF.

This chain joins TRBV7-6 and TRBJ2-3; no clear D gene. From germline, CDR1 is SGHVS and CDR2 FNYEAQ. This CDR3 region has 13 residues. Trimming shortened V by 0 bases and J by 5 bases, and 6 bases separated the two germline ends. The CDR3 here is CASSLARLDTQYF. The DNA of the CDR3 is TGTGCCAGCAGCTTAGCGCGGCTAGATACGCAGTATTTT.

The count of this clone is one. This chain links TRBV19 with TRBJ1-1; D is perhaps TRBD1 (5 bases). Germline CDR1 is LNHDA and CDR2 is SQIVND (reference sequence). CDR3 length: 14 amino acids. V was trimmed by 0 bases and J by 8 bases, leaving 13 bases between them. CDR3 sequence reads: CASSIEPGPAEAFF. CDR3 bases: TGTGCCAGTAGTATAGAACCGGGACCAGCCGAAGCTTTCTTT.

The chain couples TRBV6-1 to TRBJ2-7; 8 bases are shared with TRBD2. The CDR3 is made up of 14 amino acids. With 3 bases clipped from V and 4 bases from J, the junction kept 5 bases outside the gene matches. Germline assignment: CDR1 MNHNS and CDR2 SASEGT. The CDR3 spells CASSDGLAKYEQYF. CDR3 sequence (DNA): TGTGCCAGCAGTGATGGACTAGCTAAGTACGAGCAGTACTTC.

The chain uses TRBV11-2 and TRBJ2-2; possible D gene TRBD2, 5 bases. Germline CDR1 reads SGHAT; CDR2 reads FQNNGV. The CDR3 covers 13 residues. Trimming took off 4 bases at V and 7 bases at J, with 10 bases between the two ends. CDR3 in DNA: TGTGCCAGCAGCTCCGATGGGAGCGGGGAGCTGTTTTTT. The encoded protein is CASSSDGSGELFF.

The DNA for the CDR3 is TGTGCCAGCAGTATACCCCTTACCGGGACAGGGCATTATGAAGCTTTCTTT. Encoded protein: CASSIPLTGTGHYEAFF. This chain connects TRBV28 to TRBJ1-1; 9 bases are a match to TRBD1. The CDR3 has 17 amino acids. CDR1 MDHEN and CDR2 SYDVKM come from the germline V gene. Trimming took 5 bases from V and 7 from J; bases not matched to a gene: 17.

The chain carries TRBV6-5 and TRBJ1-6; D uncertain. The germline V gene encodes CDR1 MNHEY and CDR2 SVGAGI. Trimming pared 2 bases from V and 10 bases from J, leaving 12 bases between. The CDR3 consists of 14 residues. The CDR3 nucleotides read TGTGCCAGCAGTTACGATGGGGTTGGGTCACCCCTCCACTTT. Its translation is CASSYDGVGSPLHF.

The chain is built from TRBV28 and TRBJ1-1; no firm D call. CDR3 length: 12 amino acids. V lost 7 bases to trimming and J lost 9 bases, with 15 bases between them. Germline CDR1 and CDR2: MDHEN and SYDVKM. CDR3 coding DNA: TGTGCCAGCACCTCACAAGCAGCACAAGCTTTCTTT. It is translated as CASTSQAAQAFF. Together with reference TRBV28 and TRBJ1-1, the CDR3 gives the full variable domain: DVKVTQSSRYLVKRTGEKVFLECVQDMDHENMFWYRQDPGLGLRLIYFSYDVKMKEKGDIPEGYSVSREKKERFSLILESASTNQTSMYLCASTSQAAQAFFGQGTRLTVV.

V and J are TRBV28 and TRBJ1-4, with 11 positions matching TRBD1. With 4 bases clipped from V and 8 bases from J, the junction kept 18 bases outside the gene matches. The CDR3 contains 19 residues. CDR1 is MDHEN and CDR2 is SYDVKM in the germline V gene. CDR3 sequence: CASSCYSSDWDRGDEKLFF. CDR3 sequence (DNA): TGTGCCAGCAGTTGCTACTCCTCCGATTGGGACAGGGGGGACGAAAAACTGTTTTTT.

The chain recombines TRBV6-5 with TRBJ1-2; D gene uncertain. The CDR3 has 15 amino acids. Per germline, CDR1 MNHEY and CDR2 SVGAGI. V was shortened by 0 bases and J by 0 bases, with 8 bases between the two germline ends. DNA for the CDR3: TGTGCCAGCAGTTACTCGACGGATCCTAACTATGGCTACACCTTC. Its translation: CASSYSTDPNYGYTF.

This chain uses TRBV28 with TRBJ2-7; 9 bases fit TRBD2. The V segment lost 8 bases and the J segment 3 bases; nucleotides outside the gene matches: 8. Germline V gene sequence: CDR1 MDHEN, CDR2 SYDVKM. The CDR3 spans 14 residues. CDR3 loop: CASVDSSGVYEQYF. CDR3 DNA: TGTGCCAGCGTCGACTCTAGCGGGGTCTACGAGCAGTACTTC.

This chain links TRBV28 with TRBJ2-7, with TRBD1 identical over 10 bases. V was pared by 2 bases and J by 4 bases, with 11 bases of the junction left unmatched. The CDR3 spans 17 residues. Germline CDR1 and CDR2: MDHEN and SYDVKM. CDR3 DNA sequence: TGTGCCAGCAGTTTACACCGTACCTGGGACAGGGGTTACGAGCAGTACTTC. It specifies CASSLHRTWDRGYEQYF.

This chain joins TRBV2 and TRBJ1-1, with D unclear. The CDR3 is made up of 12 amino acids. Germline V lookup: CDR1 SNHLY, CDR2 FYNNEI. V was trimmed by 2 bases and J by 6 bases, leaving 7 bases between them. The CDR3: CASSERSAEAFF. The CDR3 nucleotides read TGTGCCAGCAGTGAAAGGTCAGCTGAAGCTTTCTTT.

This chain uses TRBV15 with TRBJ1-3; possible D gene TRBD1, 6 bases. Germline V lookup: CDR1 LNHNV, CDR2 YYDKDF (reference sequence). V was cut by 3 bases and J by 7 bases, with 13 bases left in between. The CDR3 contains 14 residues. The CDR3 coding sequence is TGTGCCACCAGCAGTACGGGGGCAGGGAACACCATATATTTT. It codes for CATSSTGAGNTIYF.

This clone has only one observation. The V and J genes are TRBV2 and TRBJ1-6; tentative D call: TRBD1 (5 bases). CDR1 is SNHLY, CDR2 FYNNEI, per germline. The CDR3 loop spans 13 amino acids. The CDR3 DNA reads as TGTGCAGTACGCGGGGGTTGGGATTCACCCCTCCACTTT. Its protein product is CAVRGGWDSPLHF.

The CDR3 DNA follows: TGTGCCAGCAGCTCGACTAGCGGACTCTACAATGAGCAGTTCTTC. Amino acids: CASSSTSGLYNEQFF. This chain connects TRBV7-9 to TRBJ2-1; 9 bases align to TRBD2. Trimming removed 4 bases from V and 3 bases from J; junction bases left unmatched: 4. There are 15 residues in the CDR3. Germline CDR1 is SEHNR and CDR2 is FQNEAQ (reference sequence).

This chain uses TRBV2 with TRBJ1-1, with D unclear. Trimming removed 3 bases at V and 1 base at J, with 9 bases between. Germline loops: CDR1 SNHLY, CDR2 FYNNEI. The CDR3 loop spans 14 amino acids. DNA of the CDR3: TGTGCCAGCAGTGACCATATCACGAACACTGAAGCTTTCTTT. This gives the protein CASSDHITNTEAFF.

The chain couples TRBV11-2 to TRBJ2-2; maybe TRBD2 (6 bases). CDR1 is SGHAT, CDR2 FQNNGV, per germline. The CDR3 consists of 19 residues. Trimming pared 4 bases from V and 5 bases from J, leaving 26 bases between. The CDR3 nucleotides are TGTGCCAGCAGCTGGCCGGGACTCGACGCCCTTAATCCGACCGGGGAGCTGTTTTTT. Residues: CASSWPGLDALNPTGELFF. Full variable domain (outside the CDR3, taken from reference TRBV11-2 and TRBJ2-2): EAGVAQSPRYKIIEKRQSVAFWCNPISGHATLYWYQQILGQGPKLLIQFQNNGVVDDSQLPKDRFSAERLKGVDSTLKIQPAKLEDSAVYLCASSWPGLDALNPTGELFFGEGSRLTVL.

The chain recombines TRBV6-2 or TRBV6-3 with TRBJ2-3; D call uncertain. Looked up from germline, CDR1 is MNHEY and CDR2 is SVGEGT. This CDR3 contains 12 residues. The V gene lost 6 bases and the J gene lost 3 bases, with 7 bases spanning the gap. The CDR3 sequence: CASSPQTDTQYF. In nucleotides, the CDR3 is TGTGCCAGCAGCCCACAAACAGATACGCAGTATTTT.

V and J are TRBV12-5 and TRBJ2-3; D not certain. The CDR3 totals 12 residues. CDR1 and CDR2 (germline): LGHNT, FRNRAP. The germline V and J ends were trimmed by 2 bases and 2 bases, with 2 bases remaining between them. CDR3 nucleotides: TGTGCTAGTGGTTTGCCCACAGATACGCAGTATTTT. Encoded protein: CASGLPTDTQYF.

This chain links TRBV7-2 with TRBJ2-3; tentative D call: TRBD2 (6 bases). From germline, CDR1 is SGHTA and CDR2 FQGNSA. The ends were cut back, 6 bases at V and 3 bases at J, with 22 bases in the middle. CDR3 length equals 17 residues. This CDR3 is CASSPGRDLTGTDTQYF. In nucleotides, the CDR3 is TGTGCCAGCAGTCCTGGGCGGGACCTTACTGGGACAGATACGCAGTATTTT.

The CDR3 sequence is CASSPGAASGTYEQYF. Written as DNA, the CDR3 is TGCGCCAGCAGCCCGGGGGCGGCTAGCGGGACCTACGAGCAGTACTTC. V gene TRBV4-1 combines with J gene TRBJ2-7, with 9 positions matching TRBD2. CDR1 is MGHRA and CDR2 is YSYEKL in the germline V gene. There are 16 residues in the CDR3. The ends lost 4 bases at V and 2 bases at J; junction bases unmatched: 9.

This sequence joins TRBV7-9 and TRBJ2-1; D ambiguous. V was cut by 5 bases and J by 15 bases, with 26 bases left in between. CDR3 length: 15 amino acids. Germline V gene data show CDR1 as SEHNR and CDR2 as FQNEAQ (reference sequence). Here the CDR3 DNA reads TGTGCCAGCAGCCCTGTTTGGGCCGAGGAGACCACGGGGTTCTTC. This sequence encodes CASSPVWAEETTGFF.

The genes are TRBV15 and TRBJ1-6; D possibly corresponds to TRBD1 (5 bases). Germline loops: CDR1 LNHNV, CDR2 YYDKDF (reference sequence). This CDR3 is built from 16 residues. V shed 1 base and J shed 4 bases, with 11 bases lying between them. CDR3 nucleotides: TGTGCCACCAGCAGAGCAGGGTTTGGATATAATTCACCCCTCCACTTT. Translation gives CATSRAGFGYNSPLHF.